A single sample is the source of the 13 T cell receptor beta chains below, sequenced in a study of blood T cells in healthy people across ages. A second PCR, run for roughly 7 to 12 cycles, used a sample-barcoded 5' primer plus a J-beta primer mix. TCRdb passed the 5' RACE reads through MiXCR, listing each CDR3 protein once. The sample consists of 550,000 to 800,000 distinct CDR3 sequences, around 21% of them appearing once. Sequenced sample: blood. The source of these receptors is a man between 65 and 80 years old in good health.

A word on this clonotype: It may be a read error: a sequence one base away is much more abundant. The chain combines TRBV25-1 with TRBJ2-5; D may match TRBD1 or TRBD2 (5 bases each). The germline gives CDR1 MGHDK, CDR2 SYGVNS. This CDR3 is built from 13 residues. Trimming removed 2 bases at V and 5 bases at J, with 9 bases between. CDR3 amino acids: CASSEQGGETQYF. As DNA, the CDR3 is TGTGCCAGCAGTGAACAGGGCGGGGAGACCCAGTACTTC.

This chain connects TRBV20-1 to TRBJ2-1, with 9 bases that match TRBD2. CDR1 is DFQATT and CDR2 is SNEGSKA in the germline V gene (reference sequence). This CDR3 comprises 16 residues. V was clipped by 0 bases and J by 3 bases; unmatched bases: 6. The CDR3 reads CSARDFLAGNYNEQFF. In nucleotides, the CDR3 is TGCAGTGCTAGAGATTTCCTAGCGGGAAACTACAATGAGCAGTTCTTC.

For the CDR3, the DNA is TGCAGTGCGGTACCTTGGACTAGCGGGGGCTCCTACGAGCAGTACTTC. It yields the protein CSAVPWTSGGSYEQYF. The V gene is TRBV20-1, the J gene TRBJ2-5; 13 bases are a match to TRBD2. The better agreement between TRBJ2-7 and the DNA end casts doubt on the J call. The CDR3 length is 16 residues. Germline V gives CDR1 DFQATT, CDR2 SNEGSKA (reference sequence).

This clonotype was picked up a small number of times. The CDR3 nucleotides read TGTGCCAGCAGCCATCGACAGGGTGGAAGTCAAGAGACCCAGTACTTC. Protein product: CASSHRQGGSQETQYF. The chain has TRBV7-2 and TRBJ2-1; TRBD1 matches 7 bases. The J call could be wrong; TRBJ2-5 is a better fit for the DNA end. Germline V lookup: CDR1 SGHTA, CDR2 FQGNSA. This CDR3 contains 16 residues.

This sequence joins TRBV4-3 and TRBJ2-1; 8 nucleotides match TRBD1. From germline, CDR1 is LGHNA and CDR2 YSLEER. Germline trimming cut 0 bases from V and 0 bases from J; bases unmatched to any gene: 13. The CDR3 sequence is 20 residues long. Here the CDR3 DNA reads TGCGCCAGCAGCCAAGATGGCCCGGCGGGGACAGGAGGCTCCTACAATGAGCAGTTCTTC. Encoded protein: CASSQDGPAGTGGSYNEQFF.

V is TRBV6-4 and J is TRBJ2-1; TRBD2 aligns across 13 bases. Trimming at V came to 3 bases and at J to 12 bases, leaving 5 bases not matched to a gene. Germline V gives CDR1 MRHNA, CDR2 SNTAGT. This CDR3 is built from 14 residues. DNA of the CDR3: TGTGCCAGCAGTGAGGGGACTAGCGGGAACGGGCAGTTCTTC. Translated, it gives CASSEGTSGNGQFF.

V usage is TRBV20-1 and J usage is TRBJ2-2, with D perhaps TRBD1 (5 bases). There are 14 residues in the CDR3. Trimming pared 6 bases from V and 1 base from J, leaving 12 bases between. Per germline, CDR1 DFQATT and CDR2 SNEGSKA (reference sequence). CDR3 protein: CSAAFTGNTGELFF. CDR3 DNA: TGCAGTGCGGCCTTTACAGGGAACACCGGGGAGCTGTTTTTT.

Note on this clonotype: In this CDR3 the conserved last residue, phenylalanine or tryptophan, is missing, so a read error is likely. This chain connects TRBV12-3 or TRBV12-4 to TRBJ1-1, with 9 bases aligning to TRBD1. The CDR3 covers 15 residues. Trimming at V came to 3 bases and at J to 3 bases, leaving 5 bases not matched to a gene. In DNA form, the CDR3 reads TGTGCCAGCAGTTTTACACAGGGGGCGGACACTGAAGCTTTCCTT. Protein: CASSFTQGADTEAFL.

The rearrangement uses TRBV5-1 and TRBJ2-2, with 12 bases lining up with TRBD2. CDR3 size: 15 residues. The germline CDR1 and CDR2 sequences are SGHRS and YFSETQ. J gave up 8 bases and V 1 base, and 3 bases lay outside the gene matches. The CDR3 protein is CASSLRLAGEGELFF. CDR3 nucleotides: TGCGCCAGCAGCTTGCGACTAGCGGGAGAGGGGGAGCTGTTTTTT.

This clonotype was recorded at least ten times. The chain recombines TRBV5-1 with TRBJ2-7, with 12 bases fitting TRBD2. The V segment lost 3 bases and the J segment 3 bases; nucleotides outside the gene matches: 4. The CDR3 loop spans 15 amino acids. Germline V CDR1 and CDR2: SGHRS, YFSETQ. CDR3 bases: TGCGCCAGCAGCTCACGACTAGCGGGAGACTACGAGCAGTACTTC. Translating it yields CASSSRLAGDYEQYF.

This clonotype was found a few times. The chain joins TRBV7-6 to TRBJ2-3, with D possibly called TRBD1 or TRBD2 (6 bases each). Looked up from germline, CDR1 is SGHVS and CDR2 is FNYEAQ. The CDR3 is made up of 15 amino acids. Deletions cut 4 bases from V and 5 bases from J, with 16 bases between. CDR3 loop: CASSSTGGLGDTQYF. Written as DNA, the CDR3 is TGTGCCAGCAGCTCGACTGGGGGGCTAGGAGATACGCAGTATTTT.

This clonotype came up a few times. The V and J genes are TRBV6-1 and TRBJ2-5; D unclear. V lost 3 bases to trimming and J lost 1 base, with 12 bases between them. CDR3 length equals 15 residues. CDR1 and CDR2 (germline): MNHNS, SASEGT. CDR3 in DNA: TGTGCCAGCAGTGACCGTCCTAGTACCCAAGAGACCCAGTACTTC. Its protein is CASSDRPSTQETQYF.

The chain has TRBV12-3 or TRBV12-4 and TRBJ2-7; D gene uncertain. Trimming removed 0 bases at V and 7 bases at J, with 7 bases between. The CDR3 is 12 residues long. The CDR3 is CASSLAVREQYF. CDR3 bases: TGTGCCAGCAGTTTAGCCGTTAGAGAGCAGTACTTC.